A single sample gave rise to the 22 T cell receptor beta chains below, sequenced in a study of cytomegalovirus exposure and HLA in healthy donors. PCR was performed using 60 Vbeta and 13 Jbeta primers. Here immunoSEQ multiplex PCR was the method, and the copy in TCRdb shows in-frame clones only, minus some. The sample includes 150,000 or so clones, around 72% of them seen just once. The specimen sequenced was PBMCs. These receptors all stem from a female donor in good health and CMV-seronegative.

V usage is TRBV6-5 and J usage is TRBJ2-5, with TRBD1 matching over 11 bases. The CDR3 consists of 14 residues. J lost 6 bases, V lost 6 bases, and 6 bases had no gene match. Germline V gene sequence: CDR1 MNHEY, CDR2 SVGAGI. The CDR3 is CASSPDRGLKTQYF. In DNA, the CDR3 is TGTGCCAGCAGCCCGGACAGGGGGCTGAAGACCCAGTACTTC.

The J gene is TRBJ2-5, the V gene TRBV7-9; 7 bases align to TRBD2. CDR1 and CDR2 (germline): SEHNR, FQNEAQ (reference sequence). The length of the CDR3 is 17 residues. The V segment lost 4 bases and the J segment 3 bases; nucleotides outside the gene matches: 14. The CDR3 region has the DNA TGTGCCAGCAGCTCCCTTATAAGAGGGGAGGGAAAAGAGACCCAGTACTTC. It specifies CASSSLIRGEGKETQYF.

The V call is TRBV4-3, the J call TRBJ1-2; D possibly corresponds to TRBD1 (5 bases). Trimming removed 1 base at V and 0 bases at J, with 12 bases between. There are 16 residues in the CDR3. Per germline, CDR1 LGHNA and CDR2 YSLEER. In nucleotides, the CDR3 is TGCGCCAGCAGCCAAGCCCTCGGCAGGGCTAACTATGGCTACACCTTC. It codes for CASSQALGRANYGYTF.

This rearrangement joins TRBV25-1 to TRBJ2-2; 8 bases are shared with TRBD1. The CDR3 extends over 15 amino acids. Germline loops: CDR1 MGHDK, CDR2 SYGVNS. Unmatched junction bases numbered 7, after V lost 5 bases and J lost 5 bases. CDR3 in DNA: TGTGCCAGCAGTCCGAGACAGGGGTATACCGGGGAGCTGTTTTTT. Protein sequence: CASSPRQGYTGELFF.

CDR3 DNA sequence: TGTGCCAGCAGCTTTGGGGGGGGTCAGCCCCAGCATTTT. Its protein is CASSFGGGQPQHF. This chain joins TRBV5-8 and TRBJ1-5; tentatively, D is TRBD1 (5 bases). The germline CDR1 and CDR2 sequences are SGHTS and YDEGEE. This CDR3 is 13 amino acids long. V was clipped by 2 bases and J by 6 bases, with 9 bases between them.

This clone was seen only a few times. The V call is TRBV30, the J call TRBJ2-1; 10 bases match TRBD1. With 1 base clipped from V and 9 bases from J, the junction kept 6 bases outside the gene matches. Germline CDR1 reads GTSNPN; CDR2 reads SVGIG (reference sequence). The CDR3 is 14 amino acids. CDR3 sequence: CAWSDGTGAGEQFF. In DNA, the CDR3 is TGTGCCTGGAGTGACGGGACAGGGGCGGGTGAGCAGTTCTTC.

This sequence joins TRBV7-9 and TRBJ2-3; 12 bases are a match to TRBD2. The trim removed 5 bases at V and 4 bases at J, leaving 10 bases unmatched. The germline V gene has CDR1 SEHNR and CDR2 FQNEAQ (reference sequence). This CDR3 comprises 17 residues. This CDR3 reads CASSPHVTSGRSDTQYF. For the CDR3, the DNA is TGTGCCAGCAGCCCCCATGTGACTAGCGGGAGATCAGATACGCAGTATTTT.

There are a few counts of this clone. The chain joins TRBV2 to TRBJ2-3; no firm D call. V lost 6 bases and J lost 3, with 7 bases in between. Germline V lookup: CDR1 SNHLY, CDR2 FYNNEI. CDR3 size: 12 residues. The CDR3 loop reads CASSRTTDTQYF. The CDR3 DNA follows: TGTGCCAGCAGCCGCACTACAGATACGCAGTATTTT. The complete variable domain, with remaining parts taken from reference TRBV2 and TRBJ2-3, reads EPEVTQTPSHQVTQMGQEVILRCVPISNHLYFYWYRQILGQKVEFLVSFYNNEISEKSEIFDDQFSVERPDGSNFTLKIRSTKLEDSAMYFCASSRTTDTQYFGPGTRLTVL.

The V and J genes are TRBV30 and TRBJ2-5; D may be TRBD1 (6 bases). Germline assignment: CDR1 GTSNPN and CDR2 SVGIG (reference sequence). V was cut by 7 bases and J by 2 bases, with 11 bases left in between. The CDR3 sequence is 12 residues long. The CDR3 here is CAYGQQQETQYF. The CDR3 DNA follows: TGTGCCTACGGACAGCAGCAAGAGACCCAGTACTTC.

The rearrangement joins TRBV27 to TRBJ1-6, with D possibly being TRBD1 (5 bases). Germline CDR1 reads MNHEY; CDR2 reads SMNVEV (reference sequence). Trimming stripped 6 bases from V and 8 bases from J, with 14 bases between. The CDR3 has 14 residues. The DNA of the CDR3 is TGTGCCAGCAGGTGGCGGGACGAATATTCACCCCTCCACTTT. Amino acids: CASRWRDEYSPLHF.

The gene calls are TRBV14 and TRBJ2-3; TRBD2 agrees at 7 bases. Losses at the gene ends were 2 bases for V and 0 bases for J; bases not matched to a gene: 2. Per the germline V gene, CDR1 is SGHDN and CDR2 is FVKESK. The CDR3 length is 15 residues. CDR3 sequence (DNA): TGTGCCAGCAGCCAATCGCGGGGGAGCACAGATACGCAGTATTTT. Protein: CASSQSRGSTDTQYF. Using reference TRBV14 and TRBJ2-3 for the parts outside the CDR3, the full variable domain is EAGVTQFPSHSVIEKGQTVTLRCDPISGHDNLYWYRRVMGKEIKFLLHFVKESKQDESGMPNNRFLAERTGGTYSTLKVQPAELEDSGVYFCASSQSRGSTDTQYFGPGTRLTVL.

The rearrangement links TRBV7-2 to TRBJ2-2, with TRBD2 matching over 12 bases. Losses at the gene ends were 3 bases for V and 7 bases for J; bases not matched to a gene: 12. There are 18 residues in the CDR3. Per the germline V gene, CDR1 is SGHTA and CDR2 is FQGNSA. The CDR3 DNA reads TGTGCCAGCAGCTTCCGCCCTAGGACTAGCGGGAATGGCGGGGAGCTGTTTTTT. It specifies CASSFRPRTSGNGGELFF. The whole variable domain, filled in from reference TRBV7-2 and TRBJ2-2, reads GAGVSQSPSNKVTEKGKDVELRCDPISGHTALYWYRQSLGQGLEFLIYFQGNSAPDKSGLPSDRFSAERTGGSVSTLTIQRTQQEDSAVYLCASSFRPRTSGNGGELFFGEGSRLTVL.

The J gene is TRBJ2-5, the V gene TRBV18; tentatively, D is TRBD1 (5 bases). The V gene's germline CDR1 is KGHSH and CDR2 LQKENI. V dropped 4 bases and J dropped 4 bases, with 19 bases sitting between them. The CDR3 runs to 16 residues. The CDR3: CASSLLLGVTGETQYF. As DNA, the CDR3 is TGTGCCAGCTCACTCTTGTTAGGGGTTACCGGAGAGACCCAGTACTTC.

The chain combines TRBV7-2 with TRBJ2-5; 7 bases map to TRBD1. Judging by the DNA end, TRBJ2-7 fits better; the J call may be wrong. Germline V gene sequence: CDR1 SGHTA, CDR2 FQGNSA. The CDR3 length is 14 residues. CDR3 sequence: CASSFGDSSYEQYF. As DNA, the CDR3 is TGTGCCAGCAGCTTTGGGGACAGCTCCTACGAGCAGTACTTC.

In its sample, this clone was seen a few times. The chain carries TRBV6-5 and TRBJ1-1, with TRBD1 matching over 8 bases. The J segment lost 11 bases and the V segment lost 4 bases, leaving 3 bases of the junction unmatched. This CDR3 region has 11 residues. Germline loops: CDR1 MNHEY, CDR2 SVGAGI. CDR3: CASSSTGGAFF. The CDR3, as DNA: TGTGCCAGCAGTTCCACAGGGGGGGCTTTCTTT.

The rearrangement uses TRBV6-5 and TRBJ2-1, with TRBD2 matching over 8 bases. The CDR3 spans 14 residues. Germline V gene sequence: CDR1 MNHEY, CDR2 SVGAGI. The V and J ends lost 2 bases and 9 bases, in that order; junction bases with no gene match: 6. The CDR3 DNA is TGTGCCAGCAGTTACAGCGGGAGTGGCGGTGAGCAGTTCTTC. It codes for CASSYSGSGGEQFF.

This clone was picked up a small number of times. The chain recombines TRBV5-4 with TRBJ2-7; TRBD1 might be the D (6 bases). The CDR3 has 13 residues. Germline-derived CDR1 and CDR2 are SGHNT and YYREEE (reference sequence). V was cut by 1 base and J by 6 bases, with 11 bases left in between. CDR3 residues: CASSLTGQSEQYF. The CDR3 DNA reads TGTGCCAGCAGCTTGACAGGGCAAAGCGAGCAGTACTTC.

CDR3 in DNA: TGTGCCAGCAGTCACCGGGACAGGGTGTCCGAGCAGTACTTC. Its protein product is CASSHRDRVSEQYF. The V call is TRBV28, the J call TRBJ2-7; 9 bases agree with TRBD1. Trimming took 5 bases from V and 6 from J; bases not matched to a gene: 8. This CDR3 has 14 residues. CDR1 MDHEN and CDR2 SYDVKM come from the germline V gene.

The chain combines TRBV2 with TRBJ1-1; 9 bases align to TRBD1. Germline V lookup: CDR1 SNHLY, CDR2 FYNNEI. The junction had 8 bases not matched to a gene; V was cut back by 8 bases and J by 7 bases. The CDR3 covers 13 residues. CDR3 DNA sequence: TGTGCCAGCGGCGGGACAGGGTGGAATGAAGCTTTCTTT. Translating it yields CASGGTGWNEAFF.

V usage is TRBV28 and J usage is TRBJ1-4, with 7 bases identical to TRBD1. This CDR3 region has 15 residues. The V gene's germline CDR1 is MDHEN and CDR2 SYDVKM. Trimming removed 4 bases from V and 8 bases from J; junction bases left unmatched: 10. CDR3 in amino acids: CASSYDRVSWEKLFF. CDR3 nucleotides: TGTGCCAGCAGTTACGACAGGGTCTCGTGGGAAAAACTGTTTTTT. The whole variable domain, filled in from reference TRBV28 and TRBJ1-4, reads DVKVTQSSRYLVKRTGEKVFLECVQDMDHENMFWYRQDPGLGLRLIYFSYDVKMKEKGDIPEGYSVSREKKERFSLILESASTNQTSMYLCASSYDRVSWEKLFFGSGTQLSVL.

The rearrangement uses TRBV5-1 and TRBJ2-1; tentatively, D is TRBD2 (5 bases). CDR1 and CDR2 from the germline V gene are SGHRS and YFSETQ. This CDR3 spans 15 amino acids. Between the trimmed V and J ends, which lost 3 bases and 0 bases, there was a span of 10 bases. CDR3 in DNA: TGCGCCAGCAGCTCGGGAATGCCCTCCTACAATGAGCAGTTCTTC. This codes for CASSSGMPSYNEQFF.

The chain combines TRBV6-5 with TRBJ1-1, with 9 bases identical to TRBD1. The CDR3 extends over 15 amino acids. V lost 2 bases, J lost 1 base, and 2 bases stayed unmatched. The germline V gene encodes CDR1 MNHEY and CDR2 SVGAGI. For the CDR3, the DNA is TGTGCCAGCAGTTACGACAGGGGGGCGAACACTGAAGCTTTCTTT. This translates into CASSYDRGANTEAFF.